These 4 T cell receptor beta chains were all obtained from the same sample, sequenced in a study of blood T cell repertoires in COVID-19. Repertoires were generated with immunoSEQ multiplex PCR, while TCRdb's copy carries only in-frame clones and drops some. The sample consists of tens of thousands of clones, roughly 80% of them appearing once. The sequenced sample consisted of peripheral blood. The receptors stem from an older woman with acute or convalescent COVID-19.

The CDR3 bases are TGTGCCACCAGCCGCGGGGGCCTGTACAATGAGCAGTTCTTC. Translating it yields CATSRGGLYNEQFF. The rearrangement links TRBV15 to TRBJ2-1; weak D call: TRBD2 (7 bases). V lost 5 bases to trimming and J lost 4 bases, with 12 bases between them. The CDR3 covers 14 residues. Germline CDR1 and CDR2: LNHNV and YYDKDF (reference sequence).

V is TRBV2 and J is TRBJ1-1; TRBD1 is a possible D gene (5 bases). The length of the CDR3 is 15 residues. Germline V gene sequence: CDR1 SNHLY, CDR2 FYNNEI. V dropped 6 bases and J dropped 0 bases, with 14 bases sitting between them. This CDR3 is CASRQGDWLNTEAFF. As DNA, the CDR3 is TGTGCCAGCAGGCAGGGTGACTGGTTGAACACTGAAGCTTTCTTT.

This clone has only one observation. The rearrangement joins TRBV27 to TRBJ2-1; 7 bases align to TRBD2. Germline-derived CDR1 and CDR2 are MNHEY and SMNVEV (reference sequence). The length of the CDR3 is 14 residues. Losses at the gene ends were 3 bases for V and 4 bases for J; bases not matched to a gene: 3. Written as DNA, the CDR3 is TGTGCCAGCAGTTTTCGGGGGGAGTACAATGAGCAGTTCTTC. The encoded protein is CASSFRGEYNEQFF.

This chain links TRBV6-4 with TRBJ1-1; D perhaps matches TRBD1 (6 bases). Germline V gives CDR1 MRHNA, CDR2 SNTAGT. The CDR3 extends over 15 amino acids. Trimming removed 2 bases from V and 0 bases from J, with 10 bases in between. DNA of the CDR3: TGTGCCAGCAGTGACCTTGGGACAATGAACACTGAAGCTTTCTTT. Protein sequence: CASSDLGTMNTEAFF.